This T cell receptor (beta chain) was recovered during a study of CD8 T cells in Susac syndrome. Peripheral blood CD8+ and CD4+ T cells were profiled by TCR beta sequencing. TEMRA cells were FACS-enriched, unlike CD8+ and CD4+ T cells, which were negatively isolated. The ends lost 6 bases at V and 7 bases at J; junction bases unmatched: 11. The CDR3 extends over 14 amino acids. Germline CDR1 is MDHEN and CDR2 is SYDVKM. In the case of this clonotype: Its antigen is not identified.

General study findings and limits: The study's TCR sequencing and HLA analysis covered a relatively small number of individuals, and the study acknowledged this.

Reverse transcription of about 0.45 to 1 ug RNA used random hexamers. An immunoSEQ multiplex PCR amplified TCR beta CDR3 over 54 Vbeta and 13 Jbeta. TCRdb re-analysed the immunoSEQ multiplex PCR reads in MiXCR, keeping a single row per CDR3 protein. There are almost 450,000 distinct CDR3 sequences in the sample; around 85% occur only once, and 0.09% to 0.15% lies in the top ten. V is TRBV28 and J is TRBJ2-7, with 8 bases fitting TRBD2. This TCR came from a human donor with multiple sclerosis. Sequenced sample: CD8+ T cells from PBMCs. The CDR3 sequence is CASRPRPGRGEQYF. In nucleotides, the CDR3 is TGTGCCAGCAGACCCCGCCCCGGGAGGGGTGAGCAGTACTTC.